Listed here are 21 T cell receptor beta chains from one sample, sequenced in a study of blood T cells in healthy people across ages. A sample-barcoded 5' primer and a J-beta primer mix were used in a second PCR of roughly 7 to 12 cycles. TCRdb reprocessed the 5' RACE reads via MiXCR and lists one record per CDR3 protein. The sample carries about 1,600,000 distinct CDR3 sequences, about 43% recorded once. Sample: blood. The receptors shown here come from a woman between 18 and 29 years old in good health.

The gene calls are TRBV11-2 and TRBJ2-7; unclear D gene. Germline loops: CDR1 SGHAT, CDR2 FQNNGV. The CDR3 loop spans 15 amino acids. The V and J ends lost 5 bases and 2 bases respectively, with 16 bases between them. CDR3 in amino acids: CASSPLGSATYEQYF. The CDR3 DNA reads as TGTGCCAGCAGCCCATTAGGGTCAGCCACCTACGAGCAGTACTTC.

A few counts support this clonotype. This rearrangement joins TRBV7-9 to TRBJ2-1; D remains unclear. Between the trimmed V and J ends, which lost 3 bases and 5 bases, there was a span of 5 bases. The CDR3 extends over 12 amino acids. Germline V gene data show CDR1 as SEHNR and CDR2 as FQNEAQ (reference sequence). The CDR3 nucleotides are TGTGCCAGCAGCTTTAAAAACAATGAGCAGTTCTTC. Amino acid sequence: CASSFKNNEQFF.

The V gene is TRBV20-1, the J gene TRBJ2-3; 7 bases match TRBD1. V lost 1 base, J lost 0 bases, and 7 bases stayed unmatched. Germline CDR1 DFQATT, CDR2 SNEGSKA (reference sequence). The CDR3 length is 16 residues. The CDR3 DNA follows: TGCAGTGCTAGAGGGGCGACAGGGAGCAGCACAGATACGCAGTATTTT. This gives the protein CSARGATGSSTDTQYF.

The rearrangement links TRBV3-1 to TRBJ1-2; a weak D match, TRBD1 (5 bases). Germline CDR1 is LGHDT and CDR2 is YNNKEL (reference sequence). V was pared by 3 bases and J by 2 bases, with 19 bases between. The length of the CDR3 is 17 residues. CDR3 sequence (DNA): TGTGCCAGCAGCCAGGGCCTGATTCAGGGCCCAAACTATGGCTACACCTTC. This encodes CASSQGLIQGPNYGYTF.

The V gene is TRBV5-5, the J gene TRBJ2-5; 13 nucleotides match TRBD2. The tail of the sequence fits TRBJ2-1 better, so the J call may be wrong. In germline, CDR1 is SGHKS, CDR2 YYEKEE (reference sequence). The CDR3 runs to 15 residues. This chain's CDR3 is CAFQLGTSGEETQFF. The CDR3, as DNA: TGTGCCTTTCAACTCGGGACTAGCGGGGAAGAGACCCAGTTCTTC.

CDR3 DNA sequence: TGCGCCAGCGAACAGGGTACCCAGCAGTACTTC. Residues: CASEQGTQQYF. V gene TRBV5-1 combines with J gene TRBJ2-4; D possibly corresponds to TRBD1 (6 bases). CDR1 is SGHRS and CDR2 is YFSETQ in the germline V gene. V lost 7 bases and J 13 bases, leaving 15 bases between the germline ends. This CDR3 contains 11 residues. The variable domain in full, with the rest retrieved from reference TRBV5-1 and TRBJ2-4, is KAGVTQTPRYLIKTRGQQVTLSCSPISGHRSVSWYQQTPGQGLQFLFEYFSETQRNKGNFPGRFSGRQFSNSRSEMNVSTLELGDSALYLCASEQGTQQYFGAGTRLSVL.

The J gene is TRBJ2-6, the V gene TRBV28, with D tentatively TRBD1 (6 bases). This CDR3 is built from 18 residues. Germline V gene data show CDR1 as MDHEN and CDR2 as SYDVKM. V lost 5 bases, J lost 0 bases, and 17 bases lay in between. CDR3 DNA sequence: TGTGCCAGCAGTCCATACCGACAGGTTGTCTCTGGGGCCAACGTCCTGACTTTC. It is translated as CASSPYRQVVSGANVLTF.

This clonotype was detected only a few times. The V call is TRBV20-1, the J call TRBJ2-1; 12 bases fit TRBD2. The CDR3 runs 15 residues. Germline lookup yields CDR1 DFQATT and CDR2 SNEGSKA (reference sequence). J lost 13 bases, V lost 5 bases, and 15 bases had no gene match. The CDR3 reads CSAPGASGGAFEQFF. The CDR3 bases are TGCAGTGCTCCTGGGGCTAGCGGGGGGGCATTTGAACAGTTCTTC.

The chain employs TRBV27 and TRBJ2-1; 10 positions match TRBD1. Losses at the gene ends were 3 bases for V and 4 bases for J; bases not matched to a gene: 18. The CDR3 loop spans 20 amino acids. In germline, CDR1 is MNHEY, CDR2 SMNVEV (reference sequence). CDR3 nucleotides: TGTGCCAGCAGTTTCCAGGCACCTTTTGACGACAGGGGGCCATACAATGAGCAGTTCTTC. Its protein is CASSFQAPFDDRGPYNEQFF.

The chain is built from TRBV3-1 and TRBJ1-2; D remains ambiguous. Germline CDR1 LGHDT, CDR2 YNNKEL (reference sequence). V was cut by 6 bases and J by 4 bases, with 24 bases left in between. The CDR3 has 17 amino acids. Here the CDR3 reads CASSYSLVAGSGYGYTF. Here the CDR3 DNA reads TGTGCCAGCAGTTATTCCCTCGTAGCGGGCTCTGGCTATGGCTACACCTTC.

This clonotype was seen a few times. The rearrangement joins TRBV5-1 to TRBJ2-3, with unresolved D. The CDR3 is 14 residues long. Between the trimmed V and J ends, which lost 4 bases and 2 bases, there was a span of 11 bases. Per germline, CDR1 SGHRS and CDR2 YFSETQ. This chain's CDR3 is CASSSGKNTDTQYF. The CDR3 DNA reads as TGCGCCAGCAGCAGTGGCAAAAACACAGATACGCAGTATTTT.

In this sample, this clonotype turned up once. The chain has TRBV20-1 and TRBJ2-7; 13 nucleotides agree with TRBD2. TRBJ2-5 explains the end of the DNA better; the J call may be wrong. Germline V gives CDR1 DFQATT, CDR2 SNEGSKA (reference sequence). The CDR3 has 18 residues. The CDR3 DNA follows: TGCAGTGCTAGAGATCGGGAACTAGCGGGAGGGGGACAAGAGACCCAGTACTTC. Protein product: CSARDRELAGGGQETQYF.

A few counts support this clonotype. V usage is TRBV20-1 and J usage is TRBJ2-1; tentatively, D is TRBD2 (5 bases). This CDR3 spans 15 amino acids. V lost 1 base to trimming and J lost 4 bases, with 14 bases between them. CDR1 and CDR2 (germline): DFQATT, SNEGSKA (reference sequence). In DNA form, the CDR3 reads TGCAGTGCTAGAGGCGGCGGGCCGCAATACAATGAGCAGTTCTTC. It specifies CSARGGGPQYNEQFF.

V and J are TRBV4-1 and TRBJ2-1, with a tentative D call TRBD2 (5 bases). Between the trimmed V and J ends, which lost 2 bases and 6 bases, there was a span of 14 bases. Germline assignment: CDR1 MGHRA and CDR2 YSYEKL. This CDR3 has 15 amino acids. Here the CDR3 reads CASSQLIDTSNEQFF. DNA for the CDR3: TGCGCCAGCAGCCAACTCATCGATACTAGCAATGAGCAGTTCTTC.

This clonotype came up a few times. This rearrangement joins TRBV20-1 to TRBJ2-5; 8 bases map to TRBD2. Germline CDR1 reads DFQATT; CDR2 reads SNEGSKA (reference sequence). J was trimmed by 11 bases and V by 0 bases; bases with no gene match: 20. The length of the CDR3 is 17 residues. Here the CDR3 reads CSARDAQAGGRYNEQYF. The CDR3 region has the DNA TGCAGTGCTAGAGATGCCCAGGCGGGAGGCCGCTACAATGAGCAGTACTTC.

In DNA form, the CDR3 reads TGCAGTGCCAATCGGGGATATCGGCAAGAGACCCAGTACTTC. Amino acid sequence: CSANRGYRQETQYF. This chain links TRBV20-1 with TRBJ2-5; D perhaps matches TRBD2 (5 bases). V gave up 6 bases and J gave up 2 bases, with 16 bases separating them. This CDR3 comprises 14 residues. Looked up from germline, CDR1 is DFQATT and CDR2 is SNEGSKA (reference sequence).

Here the CDR3 reads CSVGGTPGDEQFF. CDR3 DNA: TGCAGCGTTGGGGGGACTCCCGGTGATGAGCAGTTCTTC. The chain uses TRBV29-1 and TRBJ2-1, with D possibly TRBD2 on 6 matching bases. Trimming removed 4 bases at V and 8 bases at J, with 15 bases between. The CDR3 contains 13 residues. CDR1 is SQVTM, CDR2 ANQGSEA, per germline.

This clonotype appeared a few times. The CDR3 DNA reads as TGCAGTGCTAGAGGGTATCTAGTCGACTTAGATACGCAGTATTTT. It codes for CSARGYLVDLDTQYF. The gene calls are TRBV20-1 and TRBJ2-3; D uncertain. The CDR3 is 15 residues long. Trimming shortened V by 1 base and J by 5 bases, and 16 bases separated the two germline ends. Looked up from germline, CDR1 is DFQATT and CDR2 is SNEGSKA (reference sequence).

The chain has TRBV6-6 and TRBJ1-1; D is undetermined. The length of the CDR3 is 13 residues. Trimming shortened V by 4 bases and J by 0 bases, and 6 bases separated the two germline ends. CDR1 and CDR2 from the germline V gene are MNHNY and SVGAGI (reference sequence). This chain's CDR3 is CASSSRLNTEAFF. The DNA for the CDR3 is TGTGCCAGCAGTTCCCGATTGAACACTGAAGCTTTCTTT.

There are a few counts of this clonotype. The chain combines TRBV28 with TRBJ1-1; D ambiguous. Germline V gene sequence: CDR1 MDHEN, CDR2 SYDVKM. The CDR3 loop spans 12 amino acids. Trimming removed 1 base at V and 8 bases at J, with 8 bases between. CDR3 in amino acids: CASSLFGVEAFF. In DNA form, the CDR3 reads TGTGCCAGCAGTTTATTCGGCGTAGAAGCTTTCTTT.

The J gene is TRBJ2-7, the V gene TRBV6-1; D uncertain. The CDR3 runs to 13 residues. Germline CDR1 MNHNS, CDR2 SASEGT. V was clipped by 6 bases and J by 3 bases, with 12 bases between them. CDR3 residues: CASRATAFYEQYF. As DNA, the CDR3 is TGTGCCAGCAGGGCGACTGCGTTCTACGAGCAGTACTTC.